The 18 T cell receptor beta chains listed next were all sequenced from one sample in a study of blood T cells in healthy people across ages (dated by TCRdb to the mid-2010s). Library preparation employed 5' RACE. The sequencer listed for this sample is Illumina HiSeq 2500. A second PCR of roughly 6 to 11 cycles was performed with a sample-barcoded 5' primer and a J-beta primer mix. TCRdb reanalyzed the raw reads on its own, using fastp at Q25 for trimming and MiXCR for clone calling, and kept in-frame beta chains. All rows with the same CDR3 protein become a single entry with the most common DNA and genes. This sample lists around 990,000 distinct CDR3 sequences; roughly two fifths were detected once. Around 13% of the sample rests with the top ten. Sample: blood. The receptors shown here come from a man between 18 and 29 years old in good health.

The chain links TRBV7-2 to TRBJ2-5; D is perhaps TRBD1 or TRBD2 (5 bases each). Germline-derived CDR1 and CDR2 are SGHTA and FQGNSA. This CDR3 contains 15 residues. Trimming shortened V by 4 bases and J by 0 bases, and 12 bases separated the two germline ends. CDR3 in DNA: TGTGCCAGCAGCTCGTTCGGGGCGTACCAAGAGACCCAGTACTTC. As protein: CASSSFGAYQETQYF.

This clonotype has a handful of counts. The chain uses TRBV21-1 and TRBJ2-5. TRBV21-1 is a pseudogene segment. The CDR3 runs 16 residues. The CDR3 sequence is CASSQDNTEPQETQYF. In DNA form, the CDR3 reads TGTGCCAGCAGCCAAGATAACACAGAACCTCAAGAGACCCAGTACTTC.

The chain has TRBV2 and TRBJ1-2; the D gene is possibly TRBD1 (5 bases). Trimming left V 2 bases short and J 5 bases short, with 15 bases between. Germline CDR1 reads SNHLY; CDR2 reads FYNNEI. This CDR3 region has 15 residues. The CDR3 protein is CASSEQGPNTYGYTF. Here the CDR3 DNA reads TGTGCCAGCAGTGAACAGGGCCCAAATACATATGGCTACACCTTC.

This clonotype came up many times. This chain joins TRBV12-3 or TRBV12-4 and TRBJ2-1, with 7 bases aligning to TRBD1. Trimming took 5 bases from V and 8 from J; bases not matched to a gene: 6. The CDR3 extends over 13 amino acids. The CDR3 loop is CASSPQGTYEQFF. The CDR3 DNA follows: TGTGCCAGCAGTCCACAGGGGACCTATGAGCAGTTCTTC.

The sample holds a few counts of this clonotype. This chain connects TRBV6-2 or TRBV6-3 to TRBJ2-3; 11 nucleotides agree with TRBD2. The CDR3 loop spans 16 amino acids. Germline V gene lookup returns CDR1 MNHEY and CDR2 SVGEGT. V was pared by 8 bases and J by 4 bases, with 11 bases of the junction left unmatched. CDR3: CASGPTSGDPADTQYF. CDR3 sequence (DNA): TGTGCCAGCGGACCGACTAGCGGGGACCCGGCAGATACGCAGTATTTT.

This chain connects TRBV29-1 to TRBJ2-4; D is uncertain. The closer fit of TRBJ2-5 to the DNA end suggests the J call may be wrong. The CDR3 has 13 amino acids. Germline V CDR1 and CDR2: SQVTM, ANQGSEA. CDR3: CSVLSQASETQYF. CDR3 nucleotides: TGCAGCGTTTTGAGCCAGGCTTCAGAGACCCAGTACTTC.

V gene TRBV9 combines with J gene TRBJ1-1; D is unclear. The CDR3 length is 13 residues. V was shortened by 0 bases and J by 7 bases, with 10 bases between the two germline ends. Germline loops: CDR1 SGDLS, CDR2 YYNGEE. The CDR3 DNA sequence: TGTGCCAGCAGCGTAGAAGCTGGGTTTGAAGCTTTCTTT. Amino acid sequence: CASSVEAGFEAFF.

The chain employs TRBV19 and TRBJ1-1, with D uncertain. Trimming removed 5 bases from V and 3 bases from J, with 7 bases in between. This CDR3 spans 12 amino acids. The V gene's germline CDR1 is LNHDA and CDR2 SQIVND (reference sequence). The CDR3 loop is CASSPSYTEAFF. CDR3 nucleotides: TGTGCCAGTAGTCCCAGTTACACTGAAGCTTTCTTT. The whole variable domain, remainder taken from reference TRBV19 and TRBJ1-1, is DGGITQSPKYLFRKEGQNVTLSCEQNLNHDAMYWYRQDPGQGLRLIYYSQIVNDFQKGDIAEGYSVSREKKESFPLTVTSAQKNPTAFYLCASSPSYTEAFFGQGTRLTVV.

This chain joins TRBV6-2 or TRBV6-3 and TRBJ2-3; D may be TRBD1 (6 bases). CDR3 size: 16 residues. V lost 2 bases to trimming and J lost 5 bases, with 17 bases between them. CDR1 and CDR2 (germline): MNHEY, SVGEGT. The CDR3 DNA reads TGTGCCAGCAGTTACAGTCCGCACAGGGCCGGAGATACGCAGTATTTT. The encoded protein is CASSYSPHRAGDTQYF.

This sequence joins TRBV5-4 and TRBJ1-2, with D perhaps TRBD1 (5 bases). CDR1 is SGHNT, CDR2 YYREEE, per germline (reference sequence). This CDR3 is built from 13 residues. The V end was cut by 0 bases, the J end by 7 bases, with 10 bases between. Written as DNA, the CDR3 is TGTGCCAGCAGCTTGGTCCATCAGGGTGGCTACACCTTC. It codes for CASSLVHQGGYTF.

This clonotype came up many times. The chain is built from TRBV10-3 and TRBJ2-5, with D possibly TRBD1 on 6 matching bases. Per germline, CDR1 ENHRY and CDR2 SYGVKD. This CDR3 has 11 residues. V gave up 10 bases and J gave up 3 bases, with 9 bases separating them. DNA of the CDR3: TGTGCCACCGGGACAAAAGAGACCCAGTACTTC. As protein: CATGTKETQYF.

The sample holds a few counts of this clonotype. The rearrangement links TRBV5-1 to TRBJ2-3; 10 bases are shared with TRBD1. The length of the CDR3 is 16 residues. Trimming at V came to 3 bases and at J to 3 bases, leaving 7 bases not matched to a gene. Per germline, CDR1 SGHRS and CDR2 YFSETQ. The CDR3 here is CASSSTGGAGTDTQYF. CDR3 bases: TGCGCCAGCAGCTCGACAGGGGGCGCGGGGACAGATACGCAGTATTTT.

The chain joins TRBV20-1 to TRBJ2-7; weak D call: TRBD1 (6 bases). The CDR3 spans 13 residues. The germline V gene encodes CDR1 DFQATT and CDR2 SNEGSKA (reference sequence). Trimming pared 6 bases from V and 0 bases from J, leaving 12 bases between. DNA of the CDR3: TGCAGTGCCACCCGGGACACCTCCTACGAGCAGTACTTC. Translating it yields CSATRDTSYEQYF.

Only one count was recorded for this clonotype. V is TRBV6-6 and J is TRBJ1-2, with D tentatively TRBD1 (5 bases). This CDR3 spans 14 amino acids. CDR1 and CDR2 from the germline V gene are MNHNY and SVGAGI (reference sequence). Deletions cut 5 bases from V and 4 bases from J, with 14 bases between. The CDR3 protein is CASSTGAGFYGYTF. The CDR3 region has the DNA TGTGCCAGCAGTACCGGGGCAGGGTTCTATGGCTACACCTTC.

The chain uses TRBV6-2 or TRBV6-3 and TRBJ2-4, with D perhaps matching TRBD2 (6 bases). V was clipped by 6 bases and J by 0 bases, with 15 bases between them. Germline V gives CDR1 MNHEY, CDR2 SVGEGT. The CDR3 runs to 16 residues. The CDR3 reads CASSRRETLAKNIQYF. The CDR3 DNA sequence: TGTGCCAGCAGCCGTCGGGAGACTCTAGCCAAAAACATTCAGTACTTC.

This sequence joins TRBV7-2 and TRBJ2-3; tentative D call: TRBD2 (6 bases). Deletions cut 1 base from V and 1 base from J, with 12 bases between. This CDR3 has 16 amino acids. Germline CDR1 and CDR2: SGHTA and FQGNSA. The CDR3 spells CASSLVEGLGTDTQYF. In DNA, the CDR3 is TGTGCCAGCAGCTTAGTGGAGGGGCTGGGCACAGATACGCAGTATTTT.

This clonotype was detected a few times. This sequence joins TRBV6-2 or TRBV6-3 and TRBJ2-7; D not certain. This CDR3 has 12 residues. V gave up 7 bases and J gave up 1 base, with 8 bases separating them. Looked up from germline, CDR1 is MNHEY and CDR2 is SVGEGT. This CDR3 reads CASNARSYEQYF. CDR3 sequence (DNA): TGTGCCAGCAACGCTAGATCCTACGAGCAGTACTTC.

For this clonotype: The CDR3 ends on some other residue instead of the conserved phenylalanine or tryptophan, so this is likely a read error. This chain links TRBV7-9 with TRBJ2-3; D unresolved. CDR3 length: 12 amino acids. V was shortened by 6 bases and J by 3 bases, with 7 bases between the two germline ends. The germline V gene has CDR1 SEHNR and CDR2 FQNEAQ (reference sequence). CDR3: CASRWATDTQYL. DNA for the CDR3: TGTGCCAGCAGGTGGGCAACAGATACGCAGTATTTG.